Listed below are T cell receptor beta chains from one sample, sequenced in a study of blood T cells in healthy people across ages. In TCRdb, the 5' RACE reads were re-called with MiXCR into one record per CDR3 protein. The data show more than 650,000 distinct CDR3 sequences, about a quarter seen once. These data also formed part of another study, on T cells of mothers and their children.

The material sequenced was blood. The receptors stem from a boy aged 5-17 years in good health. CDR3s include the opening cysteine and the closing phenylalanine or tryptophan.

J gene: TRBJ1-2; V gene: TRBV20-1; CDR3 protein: CSAPGAATYGYTF
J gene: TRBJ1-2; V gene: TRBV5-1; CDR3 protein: CASSPKVSQNYGYTF
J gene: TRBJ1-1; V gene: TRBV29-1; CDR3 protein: CSVEDTTGRAEAFF
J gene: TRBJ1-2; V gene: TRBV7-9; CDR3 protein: CASSVRDRVGYTF
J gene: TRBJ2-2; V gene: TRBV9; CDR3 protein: CASSVADRGELFF
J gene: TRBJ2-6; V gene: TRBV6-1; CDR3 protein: CASSEAPGTGANVLTF
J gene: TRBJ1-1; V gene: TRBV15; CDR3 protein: CATSRNQGVSRNTEAFF
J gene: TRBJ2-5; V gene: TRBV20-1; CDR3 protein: CSAKQTGNPRETQYF
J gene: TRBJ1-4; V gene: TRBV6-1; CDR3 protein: CASSDRQGGEKLFF
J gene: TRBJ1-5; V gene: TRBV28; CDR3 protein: CASRSGTGNNQPQHF
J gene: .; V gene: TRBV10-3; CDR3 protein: CAISGYRNEQFF
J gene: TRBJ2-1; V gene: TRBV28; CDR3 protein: CASSSQEGGYNEQFF
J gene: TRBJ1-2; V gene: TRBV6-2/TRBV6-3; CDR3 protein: CASSLRTGQHYGYTF
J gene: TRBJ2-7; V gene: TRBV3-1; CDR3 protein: CASSQDPGVYEQYF
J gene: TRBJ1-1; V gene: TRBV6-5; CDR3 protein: CASSLTQGGGYMNTEAFF
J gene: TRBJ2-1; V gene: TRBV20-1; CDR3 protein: CSVRDSQLRFWNEQFF
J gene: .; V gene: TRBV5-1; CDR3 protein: CASSVGTSGVHSDEQFF
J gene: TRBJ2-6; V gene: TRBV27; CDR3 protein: CASSRQGVGANVLTF
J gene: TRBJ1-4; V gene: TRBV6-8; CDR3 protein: CASSQSPQLEHEKLFF
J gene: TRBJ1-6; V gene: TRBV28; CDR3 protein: CASSPGRQYNSPLRF
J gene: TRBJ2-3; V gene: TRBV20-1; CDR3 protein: CSASSELAWSTDTQYF
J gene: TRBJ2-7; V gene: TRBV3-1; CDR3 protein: CASSQGHTYEQYF
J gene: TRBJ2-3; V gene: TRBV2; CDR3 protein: CASGRESTDTQYF
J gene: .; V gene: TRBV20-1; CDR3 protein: CSARRGEEQYF
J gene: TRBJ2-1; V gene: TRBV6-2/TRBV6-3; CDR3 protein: CASSYQKAGGSYNEQFF
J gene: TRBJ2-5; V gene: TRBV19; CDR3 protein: CASSRGAKTGEETQYF
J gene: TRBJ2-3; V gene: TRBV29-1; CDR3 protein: CSVRLAGGDTQYF
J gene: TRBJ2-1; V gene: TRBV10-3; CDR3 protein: CAISAQGDSNEQFF
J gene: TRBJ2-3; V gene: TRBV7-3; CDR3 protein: CASSPGQGGSTDTQYF
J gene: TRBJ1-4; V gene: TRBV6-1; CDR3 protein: CASRGDRRGEKLFF
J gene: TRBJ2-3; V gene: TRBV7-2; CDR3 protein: CASSLELAADTQYF
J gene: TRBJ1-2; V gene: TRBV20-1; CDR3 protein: CSASLINREGYGYTF
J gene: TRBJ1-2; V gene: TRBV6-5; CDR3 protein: CASSYSRSGNYGYTF
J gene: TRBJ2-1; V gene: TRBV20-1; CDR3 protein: CSAQGQGGLNEQFF
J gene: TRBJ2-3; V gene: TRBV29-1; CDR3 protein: CSLVGYEDTQYF
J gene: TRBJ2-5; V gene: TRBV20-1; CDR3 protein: CSAIGYYRGKVVEETQYF
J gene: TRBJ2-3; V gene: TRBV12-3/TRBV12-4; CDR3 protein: CASSFRDREGTDTQYF
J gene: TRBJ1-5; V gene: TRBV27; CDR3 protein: CASSLIGSYQPQHF
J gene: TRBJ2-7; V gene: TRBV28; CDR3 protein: CASSLGTGDRLEQYF
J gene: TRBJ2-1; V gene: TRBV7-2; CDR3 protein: CASSKEIRGASYNEQFF
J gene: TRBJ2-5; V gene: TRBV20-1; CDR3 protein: CSIDGAQETQYF
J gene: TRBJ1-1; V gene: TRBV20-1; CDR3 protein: CSAAGTGGINTEAFF
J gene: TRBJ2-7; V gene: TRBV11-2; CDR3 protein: CASSLGGLAVTYEQYF
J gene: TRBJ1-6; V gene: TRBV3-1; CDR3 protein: CASSLRDRGFSPLHF
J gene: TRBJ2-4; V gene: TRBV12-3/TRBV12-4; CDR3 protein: CASRLPHTVAKNIQYF
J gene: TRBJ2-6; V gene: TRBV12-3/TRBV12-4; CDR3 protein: CASSSRIPVPGANVLTF
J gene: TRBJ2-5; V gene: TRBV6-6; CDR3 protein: CASSTLAGLQETQYF
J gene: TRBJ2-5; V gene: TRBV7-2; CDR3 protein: CASSSGGGGTQYF
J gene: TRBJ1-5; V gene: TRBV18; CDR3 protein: CASSPGGVVNQPQHF
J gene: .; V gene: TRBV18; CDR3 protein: CASSLQGPHEQYF
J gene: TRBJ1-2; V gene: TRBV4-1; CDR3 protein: CASSRDRDELDYGYTF